This record concerns one TCR beta chain sequence. The antigen is unknown. This record comes from a study of tumor and adjacent non-tumor tissue in lung cancer. Whole-study context: Patients were aged about 30 to 85, approximately 11 men and a handful of women, stage I to III. Broader study findings: Top 100 clones took a larger repertoire share in normal lung.

A modified ARM-PCR protocol with three rounds of nested PCR amplified TCRbeta. TCRdb called the multiplex PCR reads again in MiXCR, with one record for every CDR3 protein. The top ten clones hold roughly 30% of a sample with about 70,000 distinct CDR3 sequences, about three quarters of them seen once. V was cut by 6 bases and J by 7 bases, with 10 bases left in between. The CDR3 is made up of 11 amino acids. Germline V lookup: CDR1 DFQATT, CDR2 SNEGSKA (reference sequence). This sample's RNA came from whole unsorted tissue. The genes are TRBV20-1 and TRBJ2-1; the D gene is possibly TRBD2 (6 bases). Sequenced material: lung tumor tissue. The receptor comes from a man in his 60s with non-small cell lung cancer. The CDR3 region has the DNA TGCAGTGCGGAAAGCGGGAATGAGCAGTTCTTC. This codes for CSAESGNEQFF.